These T cell receptor beta chains were read from a single sample in a study of blood T cell repertoires in COVID-19. Using immunoSEQ multiplex PCR, the repertoire was profiled, and TCRdb retains in-frame clones only, with some absent. The sample carries approximately 190,000 clones, roughly 86% recorded once. The sample comprised peripheral blood. The source is a woman aged 70 to 79 with active or convalescent COVID-19. Each CDR3 is given with its conserved first and last residue. Fields, in order: J gene, clone size, D gene, V gene, CDR3 DNA, CDR3 protein. D genes are given only for firm matches. Only some rows state a clone size, as once, few, many or a class for expanded clones.

J gene: TRBJ1-5; clone size: few; D gene: TRBD1; V gene: TRBV4-1; CDR3 DNA: TGCGCCAGCAGCCGGACGACAGGGGGCGGAATTCAGCCCCAGCATTTT; CDR3 protein: CASSRTTGGGIQPQHF
J gene: TRBJ1-4; clone size: .; D gene: TRBD1; V gene: TRBV4-1; CDR3 DNA: TGCGCCAGCAGCCAGTCCGGGACAGGAGCCGAAAAACTGTTTTTT; CDR3 protein: CASSQSGTGAEKLFF
J gene: TRBJ2-4; clone size: .; D gene: TRBD1; V gene: TRBV6-1; CDR3 DNA: TGTGCCAGCAGTGCCCTACAGGGGGCGGATGGAGCCAAAAACATTCAGTACTTC; CDR3 protein: CASSALQGADGAKNIQYF
J gene: TRBJ2-5; clone size: many; D gene: TRBD2; V gene: TRBV7-3; CDR3 DNA: TGTGCCAGCAGCTTAATAGCGGGAGGGCCAGAGACCCAGTACTTC; CDR3 protein: CASSLIAGGPETQYF
J gene: TRBJ2-1; clone size: .; D gene: TRBD1; V gene: TRBV7-3; CDR3 DNA: TGTGCCAGCAGCCCATACAGGGGGCTGACCAATGAGCAGTTCTTC; CDR3 protein: CASSPYRGLTNEQFF
J gene: TRBJ1-3; clone size: .; D gene: .; V gene: TRBV6-5; CDR3 DNA: TGTGCCAGCAGGGACCCAGGGATAACTGGAAACACCATATATTTT; CDR3 protein: CASRDPGITGNTIYF
J gene: TRBJ2-5; clone size: .; D gene: .; V gene: TRBV5-1; CDR3 DNA: TGCGCCAGCAACGCCGGGCGGGCGCGGACCAAAGAGACCCAGTACTTC; CDR3 protein: CASNAGRARTKETQYF
J gene: TRBJ2-3; clone size: .; D gene: TRBD2; V gene: TRBV7-3; CDR3 DNA: TGTGCCAGCAGCTCGGGACTAGCGTCAGATACGCAGTATTTT; CDR3 protein: CASSSGLASDTQYF
J gene: TRBJ2-7; clone size: .; D gene: .; V gene: TRBV2; CDR3 DNA: TGTGCCAGCAGTCCAGGGAACCCCTACGAGCAGTACTTC; CDR3 protein: CASSPGNPYEQYF
J gene: TRBJ1-3; clone size: .; D gene: .; V gene: TRBV9; CDR3 DNA: TGTGCCAGCAGCTCCGGTTGGGGGGTCTCTGGAAACACCATATATTTT; CDR3 protein: CASSSGWGVSGNTIYF
J gene: TRBJ1-5; clone size: .; D gene: .; V gene: TRBV11-2; CDR3 DNA: TGTGCCAGCAGCTTAGGGGAGGGGGGAACTCAGCCCCAGCATTTT; CDR3 protein: CASSLGEGGTQPQHF
J gene: TRBJ2-1; clone size: .; D gene: TRBD1; V gene: TRBV6-5; CDR3 DNA: TGTGCCAGCAGTTGGGCAGGGGGTGGCGAGCAGTTCTTC; CDR3 protein: CASSWAGGGEQFF
J gene: TRBJ1-1; clone size: .; D gene: TRBD1; V gene: TRBV25-1; CDR3 DNA: TGTGCCAGCAGTGAATTTACAGGGGGCTGGGGCCACACTGAAGCTTTCTTT; CDR3 protein: CASSEFTGGWGHTEAFF
J gene: TRBJ2-7; clone size: few; D gene: .; V gene: TRBV3-1/TRBV3-2; CDR3 DNA: TGTGCCAGCAGCCACGGGACAGGGCTAGCGGGAGCCTACGAGCAGTACTTC; CDR3 protein: CASSHGTGLAGAYEQYF
J gene: TRBJ1-2; clone size: few; D gene: .; V gene: TRBV6-6; CDR3 DNA: TGTGCCAGCAGTTATATTGGCCATTACAATGGCTACACCTTC; CDR3 protein: CASSYIGHYNGYTF
J gene: TRBJ2-1; clone size: .; D gene: .; V gene: TRBV12-3/TRBV12-4; CDR3 DNA: TGTGCCAGCTCCCTATACAATGAGCAGTTCTTC; CDR3 protein: CASSLYNEQFF
J gene: TRBJ1-1; clone size: .; D gene: .; V gene: TRBV7-8; CDR3 DNA: TGTGCCAGCAGCTTAGTATCAGGCGCGAAGAACACTGAAGCTTTCTTT; CDR3 protein: CASSLVSGAKNTEAFF
J gene: TRBJ2-7; clone size: once; D gene: TRBD2; V gene: TRBV3-1/TRBV3-2; CDR3 DNA: TGTGCCAGCAGCCAAGAACCCGGGAGGGGGGACACATCGACCTACGAGCAGTACTTC; CDR3 protein: CASSQEPGRGDTSTYEQYF
J gene: TRBJ1-5; clone size: .; D gene: .; V gene: TRBV6-5; CDR3 DNA: TGTGCCAGCAGTTACGGTAACCCAGGGGATCAGCCCCAGCATTTT; CDR3 protein: CASSYGNPGDQPQHF
J gene: TRBJ1-3; clone size: few; D gene: TRBD1; V gene: TRBV24-1; CDR3 DNA: TGTGCCCCCGGCCTAGGGGACAGCCTCAAAGATGAGGGAGGAAACACCATATATTTT; CDR3 protein: CAPGLGDSLKDEGGNTIYF
J gene: TRBJ2-1; clone size: .; D gene: TRBD1; V gene: TRBV2; CDR3 DNA: TGTGCCAGCAGTCGGACAGGCAATGAGTACAATGAGCAGTTCTTC; CDR3 protein: CASSRTGNEYNEQFF
J gene: TRBJ2-1; clone size: .; D gene: .; V gene: TRBV5-6; CDR3 DNA: TGTGCCAGCAGCGTAACCGGGTACAATGAGCAGTTCTTC; CDR3 protein: CASSVTGYNEQFF
J gene: TRBJ2-1; clone size: few; D gene: .; V gene: TRBV9; CDR3 DNA: TGTGCCAGCAGCGTAGCACTAGCAGGTTCCTACAATGAGCAGTTCTTC; CDR3 protein: CASSVALAGSYNEQFF
J gene: TRBJ2-7; clone size: few; D gene: .; V gene: TRBV4-1; CDR3 DNA: TGCGCCAGCAGCCAAGGGTCCAAAGGGGCCTCCTACGAGCAGTACTTC; CDR3 protein: CASSQGSKGASYEQYF
J gene: TRBJ1-4; clone size: .; D gene: TRBD1; V gene: TRBV7-6; CDR3 DNA: TGTGCCAGCAGCTTTCGGGCAGGGGGTTATAATGAAAAACTGTTTTTT; CDR3 protein: CASSFRAGGYNEKLFF
J gene: TRBJ1-2; clone size: .; D gene: .; V gene: TRBV11-2; CDR3 DNA: TGTGCCAGCAGCTTACGGGAGCATAACTATGGCTACACCTTC; CDR3 protein: CASSLREHNYGYTF
J gene: TRBJ2-1; clone size: .; D gene: TRBD2; V gene: TRBV4-1; CDR3 DNA: TGCGCCAGCAGCCAAGAACCACTAGCGGGAGTGTCCCCCTACAATGAGCAGTTCTTC; CDR3 protein: CASSQEPLAGVSPYNEQFF
J gene: TRBJ2-5; clone size: .; D gene: .; V gene: TRBV5-1; CDR3 DNA: TGCGCCAGCAGCTTGCTAAGCGGCGCGGAGACCCAGTACTTC; CDR3 protein: CASSLLSGAETQYF
J gene: TRBJ2-5; clone size: once; D gene: TRBD1; V gene: TRBV5-5; CDR3 DNA: TGTGCCAGCAGCCCTATTTATGGGACAGGGAGGGAGACCCAGTACTTC; CDR3 protein: CASSPIYGTGRETQYF
J gene: TRBJ1-1; clone size: .; D gene: TRBD1; V gene: TRBV19; CDR3 DNA: TGTGCCAGTACTTACAGGGGGCGAGGGACTGAAGCTTTCTTT; CDR3 protein: CASTYRGRGTEAFF
J gene: TRBJ2-5; clone size: .; D gene: TRBD2; V gene: TRBV27; CDR3 DNA: TGTGCCAGCAGTTTAAGCGGGAGGGCCGGGGAGACCCAGTACTTC; CDR3 protein: CASSLSGRAGETQYF
J gene: TRBJ2-5; clone size: .; D gene: TRBD2; V gene: TRBV9; CDR3 DNA: TGTGCCAGCAGCGTAGCTACGGGACTAGCGGGACAAGAGACCCAGTACTTC; CDR3 protein: CASSVATGLAGQETQYF